This TCR beta chain came from a study of shared clonotypes between healthy human individuals. Study at large: The people who gave samples were a couple of women and three men aged 18 to 49. Study-wide findings and caveats: Rarefaction analysis demonstrated incomplete sorted-subset sequencing notwithstanding large depth.

A word on this clone: Its antigen is currently unknown.

The CDR3 runs to 15 residues. CD45RO-negative cells were positively selected for CCR7, leaving out terminally differentiated effector memory CD45RA+ cells. Profiled with immunoSEQ multiplex PCR; TCRdb holds only in-frame clones, not every one. The profile shows around 620,000 clones, approximately 95% of them singletons. The sequenced material came from naive CD8+ T cells sorted from blood. This chain links TRBV1 with TRBJ2-1; the table's D call, TRBD2, was not checked against the DNA. TRBV1 is tagged as a pseudogene. The origin of this receptor is a woman aged 25 to 39 in good health. The CDR3, as DNA: TGCACCAGCTGCATAATAGCGGGAGGGCCGGATGAGCAGTTCTTC. Translation: CTSCIIAGGPDEQFF.